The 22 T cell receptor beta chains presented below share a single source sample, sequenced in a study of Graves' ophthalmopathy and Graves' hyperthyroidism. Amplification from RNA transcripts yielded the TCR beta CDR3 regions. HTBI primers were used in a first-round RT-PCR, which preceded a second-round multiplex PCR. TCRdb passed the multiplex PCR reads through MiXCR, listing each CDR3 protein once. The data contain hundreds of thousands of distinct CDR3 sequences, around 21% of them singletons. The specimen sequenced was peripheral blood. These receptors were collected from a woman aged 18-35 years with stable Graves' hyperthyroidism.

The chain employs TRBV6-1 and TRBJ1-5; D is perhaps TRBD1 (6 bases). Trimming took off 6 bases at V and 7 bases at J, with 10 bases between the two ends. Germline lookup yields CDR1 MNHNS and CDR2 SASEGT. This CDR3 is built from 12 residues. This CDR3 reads CASRDSTQPQHF. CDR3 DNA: TGTGCCAGCAGGGACAGTACACAGCCCCAGCATTTT.

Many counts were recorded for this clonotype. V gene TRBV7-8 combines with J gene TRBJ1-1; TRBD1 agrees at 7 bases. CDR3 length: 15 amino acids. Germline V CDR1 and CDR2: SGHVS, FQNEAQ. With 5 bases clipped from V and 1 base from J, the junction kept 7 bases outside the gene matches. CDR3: CASSKVGTANTEAFF. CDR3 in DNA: TGTGCCAGCAGCAAGGTCGGGACAGCGAACACTGAAGCTTTCTTT.

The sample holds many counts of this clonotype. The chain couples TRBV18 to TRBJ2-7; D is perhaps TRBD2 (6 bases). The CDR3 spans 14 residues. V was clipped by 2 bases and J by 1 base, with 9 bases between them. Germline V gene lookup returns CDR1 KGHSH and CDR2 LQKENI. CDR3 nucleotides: TGTGCCAGCTCACCATCGGGGGTTTCCTACGAGCAGTACTTC. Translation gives CASSPSGVSYEQYF.

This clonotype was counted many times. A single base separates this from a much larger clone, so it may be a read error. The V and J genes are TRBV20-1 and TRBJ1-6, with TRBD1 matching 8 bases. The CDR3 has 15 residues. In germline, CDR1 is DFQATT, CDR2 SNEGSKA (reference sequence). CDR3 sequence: CSAREAGGNNSHLHF. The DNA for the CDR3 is TGCAGTGCTAGAGAAGCAGGGGGCAATAATTCACACCTCCACTTT.

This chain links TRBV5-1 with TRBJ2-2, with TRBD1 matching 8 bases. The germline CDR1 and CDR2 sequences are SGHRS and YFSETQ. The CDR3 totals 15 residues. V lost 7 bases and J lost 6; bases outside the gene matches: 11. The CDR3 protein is CASRSQTGVPGELFF. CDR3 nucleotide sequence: TGCGCCAGCCGCAGCCAGACAGGGGTCCCCGGGGAGCTGTTTTTT.

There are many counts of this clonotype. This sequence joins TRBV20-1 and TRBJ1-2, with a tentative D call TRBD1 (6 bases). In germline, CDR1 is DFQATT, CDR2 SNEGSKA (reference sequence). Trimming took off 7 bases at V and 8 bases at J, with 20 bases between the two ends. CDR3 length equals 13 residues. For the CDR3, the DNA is TGCAGTGTTCAATTGGACAGACTCTTAGGCTACACCTTC. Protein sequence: CSVQLDRLLGYTF.

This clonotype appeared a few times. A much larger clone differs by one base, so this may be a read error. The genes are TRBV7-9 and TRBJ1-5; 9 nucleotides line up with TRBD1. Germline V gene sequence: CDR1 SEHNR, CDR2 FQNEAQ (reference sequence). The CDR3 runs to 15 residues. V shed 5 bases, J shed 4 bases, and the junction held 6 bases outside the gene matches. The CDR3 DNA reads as TGTGCCAGCAGCGCACAGGGGGCCCCTAATCAGCCCCAGCATTTT. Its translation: CASSAQGAPNQPQHF.

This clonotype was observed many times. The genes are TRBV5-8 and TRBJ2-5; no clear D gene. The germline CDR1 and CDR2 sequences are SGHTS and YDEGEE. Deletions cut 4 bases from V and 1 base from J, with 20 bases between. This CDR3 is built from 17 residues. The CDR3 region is CASSRVALPFFQETQYF. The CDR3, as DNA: TGTGCCAGCAGCCGGGTTGCGTTACCCTTCTTCCAAGAGACCCAGTACTTC.

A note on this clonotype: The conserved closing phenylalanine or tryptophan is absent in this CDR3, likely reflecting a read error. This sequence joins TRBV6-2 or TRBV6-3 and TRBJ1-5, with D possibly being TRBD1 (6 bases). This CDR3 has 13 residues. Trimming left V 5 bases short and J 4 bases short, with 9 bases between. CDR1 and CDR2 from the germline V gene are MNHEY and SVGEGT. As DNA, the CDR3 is TGTGCCAGCAGTACAGACAGGAATCAGCCCCAGCATGTT. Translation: CASSTDRNQPQHV.

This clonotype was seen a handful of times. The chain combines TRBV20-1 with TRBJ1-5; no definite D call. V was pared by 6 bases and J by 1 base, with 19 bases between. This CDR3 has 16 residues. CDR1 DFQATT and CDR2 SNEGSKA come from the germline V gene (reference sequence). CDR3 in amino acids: CSAPFLGGGSNQPQHF. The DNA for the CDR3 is TGCAGTGCCCCCTTTCTAGGAGGAGGGAGCAATCAGCCCCAGCATTTT.

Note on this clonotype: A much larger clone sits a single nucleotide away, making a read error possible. In DNA, the CDR3 is TGTGCCAGCAGCTGGACGGGACTAGCGGGCTACGAGCAGTACTTC. Protein sequence: CASSWTGLAGYEQYF. The V call is TRBV7-9, the J call TRBJ2-7, with 12 bases fitting TRBD2. Germline V gene data show CDR1 as SEHNR and CDR2 as FQNEAQ (reference sequence). Trimming took 4 bases from V and 3 from J; bases not matched to a gene: 4. The CDR3 is made up of 15 amino acids. Together with reference TRBV7-9 and TRBJ2-7, the CDR3 gives the full variable domain: DTGVSQNPRHKITKRGQNVTFRCDPISEHNRLYWYRQTLGQGPEFLTYFQNEAQLEKSRLLSDRFSAERPKGSFSTLEIQRTEQGDSAMYLCASSWTGLAGYEQYFGPGTRLTVT.

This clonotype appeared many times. CDR3: CASSLEGKSAEAFF. In DNA form, the CDR3 reads TGTGCCAGCAGCTTAGAGGGGAAATCGGCTGAAGCTTTCTTT. The chain combines TRBV7-9 with TRBJ1-1; a weak D match, TRBD1 (5 bases). CDR1 and CDR2 (germline): SEHNR, FQNEAQ (reference sequence). V gave up 1 base and J gave up 6 bases, with 12 bases separating them. The length of the CDR3 is 14 residues.

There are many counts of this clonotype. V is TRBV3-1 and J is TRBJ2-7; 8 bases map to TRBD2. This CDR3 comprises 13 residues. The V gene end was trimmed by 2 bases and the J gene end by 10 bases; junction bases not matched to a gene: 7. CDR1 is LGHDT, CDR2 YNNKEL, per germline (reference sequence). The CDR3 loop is CASSQFGLASQYF. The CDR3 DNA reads TGTGCCAGCAGCCAATTTGGACTAGCATCACAGTACTTC.

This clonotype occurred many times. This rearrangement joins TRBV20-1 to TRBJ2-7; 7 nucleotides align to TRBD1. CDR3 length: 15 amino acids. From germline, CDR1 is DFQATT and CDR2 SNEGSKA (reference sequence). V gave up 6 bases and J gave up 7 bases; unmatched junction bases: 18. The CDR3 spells CSAGHGRGSVGEQYF. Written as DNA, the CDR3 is TGCAGTGCAGGGCATGGCAGGGGGTCGGTAGGTGAGCAGTACTTC.

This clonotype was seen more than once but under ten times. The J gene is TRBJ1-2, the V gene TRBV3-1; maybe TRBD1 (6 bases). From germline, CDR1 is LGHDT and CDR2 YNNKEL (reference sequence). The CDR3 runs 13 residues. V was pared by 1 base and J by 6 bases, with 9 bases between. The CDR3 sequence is CASSQGTENGYTF. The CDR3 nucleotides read TGTGCCAGCAGCCAAGGGACAGAGAATGGCTACACCTTC.

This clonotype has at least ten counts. Written as DNA, the CDR3 is TGTGCCAGCAGCCAAGGGATCGGGACATCGAACACTGAAGCTTTCTTT. Residues: CASSQGIGTSNTEAFF. The V call is TRBV3-1, the J call TRBJ1-1; D might be TRBD1 (6 bases). Trimming took off 1 base at V and 1 base at J, with 13 bases between the two ends. Germline CDR1 and CDR2: LGHDT and YNNKEL (reference sequence). This CDR3 contains 16 residues.

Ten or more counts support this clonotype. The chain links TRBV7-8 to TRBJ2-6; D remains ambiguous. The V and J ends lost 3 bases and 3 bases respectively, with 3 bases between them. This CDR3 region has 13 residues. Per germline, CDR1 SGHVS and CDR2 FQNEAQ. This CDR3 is CASSFGGANVLTF. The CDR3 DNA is TGTGCCAGCAGCTTTGGTGGGGCCAACGTCCTGACTTTC. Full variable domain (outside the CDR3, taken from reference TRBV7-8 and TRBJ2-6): GAGVSQSPRYKVAKRGQDVALRCDPISGHVSLFWYQQALGQGPEFLTYFQNEAQLDKSGLPSDRFFAERPEGSVSTLKIQRTQQEDSAVYLCASSFGGANVLTFGAGSRLTVL.

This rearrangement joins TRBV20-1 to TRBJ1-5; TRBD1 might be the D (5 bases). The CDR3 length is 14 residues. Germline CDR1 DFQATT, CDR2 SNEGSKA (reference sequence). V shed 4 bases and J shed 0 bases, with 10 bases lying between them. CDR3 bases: TGCAGTGCTAAAAGGGGCAATAGCAATCAGCCCCAGCATTTT. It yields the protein CSAKRGNSNQPQHF.

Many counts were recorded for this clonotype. In DNA, the CDR3 is TGTGCCAGCAGTTTTGGGGGGGCCGGAACTGAAGCTTTCTTT. Protein: CASSFGGAGTEAFF. This chain joins TRBV12-3 or TRBV12-4 and TRBJ1-1; a possible D gene is TRBD1 (6 bases). V dropped 3 bases and J dropped 5 bases, with 13 bases sitting between them. There are 14 residues in the CDR3.

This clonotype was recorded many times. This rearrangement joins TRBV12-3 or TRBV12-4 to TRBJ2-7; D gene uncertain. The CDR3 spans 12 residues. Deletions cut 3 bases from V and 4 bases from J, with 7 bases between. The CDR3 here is CASSFRRYEQYF. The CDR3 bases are TGTGCCAGCAGTTTCCGACGGTACGAGCAGTACTTC.

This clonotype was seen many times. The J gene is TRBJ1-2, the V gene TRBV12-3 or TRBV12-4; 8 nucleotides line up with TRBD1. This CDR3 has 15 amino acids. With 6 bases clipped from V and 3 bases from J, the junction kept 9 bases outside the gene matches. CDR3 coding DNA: TGTGCCAGCAGCCCCAGGACAGGGAGGGACTATGGCTACACCTTC. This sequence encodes CASSPRTGRDYGYTF.

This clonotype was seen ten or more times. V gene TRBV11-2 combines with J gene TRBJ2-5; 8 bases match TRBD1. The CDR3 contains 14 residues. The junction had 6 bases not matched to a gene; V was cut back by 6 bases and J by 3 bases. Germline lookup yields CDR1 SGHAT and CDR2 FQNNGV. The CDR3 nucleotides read TGTGCCAGCAGACACGACAGGGGAAAAGAGACCCAGTACTTC. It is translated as CASRHDRGKETQYF.